This is a list of T cell receptor beta chains from one sample in a study of T cells in Graves' hyperthyroidism and ophthalmopathy. Via MiXCR, TCRdb re-called the multiplex PCR reads, giving one row per CDR3 protein. Here the sample spans roughly 560,000 distinct CDR3 sequences, 14% to 15% being singletons. Sequencing input: blood. These receptors all stem from a woman aged 40 to 50 with Graves' ophthalmopathy. The CDR3 runs from the conserved cysteine through the conserved F or W. The order of the fields is V gene, J gene, D gene, clone size, CDR3 protein, CDR3 DNA. The D gene is left open where the match is weak. Clone size, where shown, is once, few, many, or a class for clones that have expanded.

>TRBV27|TRBJ1-1|NA|many
CASSLWDNTEAFF
TGTGCCAGCAGTTTATGGGACAACACTGAAGCTTTCTTT
>TRBV7-2|TRBJ1-2|TRBD1|NA
CASSLAWTGNGYTF
TGTGCCAGCAGCCTCGCATGGACAGGGAATGGCTACACCTTC
>TRBV7-2|TRBJ1-1|NA|many
CASSQSKNTEAFF
TGTGCCAGCAGCCAGTCGAAAAACACTGAAGCTTTCTTT
>TRBV12-3/TRBV12-4|TRBJ1-1|NA|many
CASSREGNTEAFF
TGTGCCAGCAGCCGGGAGGGAAACACTGAAGCTTTCTTT
>TRBV6-1|TRBJ2-7|NA|few
CASSEWEVPYEQYF
TGTGCCAGCAGTGAATGGGAGGTCCCCTACGAGCAGTACTTC
>TRBV6-5|TRBJ2-2|TRBD2|once
CASSYSGGRTGELFF
TGTGCCAGCAGTTACTCGGGAGGGAGGACCGGGGAGCTGTTTTTT
>TRBV11-2|TRBJ2-2|TRBD2|few
CASSPGRALNTGELFF
TGTGCCAGCAGCCCCGGGAGGGCCCTCAACACCGGGGAGCTGTTTTTT
>TRBV27|TRBJ1-3|NA|NA
CASSLRGSPKGNTIYF
TGTGCCAGCAGTCTCAGGGGATCCCCCAAGGGAAACACCATATATTTT
>TRBV20-1|TRBJ1-2|NA|many
CSARASGTYGYTF
TGCAGTGCTAGGGCCTCAGGGACCTATGGCTACACCTTC
>TRBV12-3/TRBV12-4|TRBJ1-6|NA|many
CASSFQLVLEAGDSPLHF
TGTGCCAGCAGTTTCCAGTTGGTGTTGGAAGCTGGGGACTCACCCCTCCACTTT
>TRBV2|TRBJ2-7|NA|many
CVRGGGGEIHEQYF
TGTGTCAGGGGCGGCGGGGGCGAGATCCACGAGCAGTACTTC
>TRBV2|TRBJ2-7|TRBD1|many
CASTDRVDEQYF
TGTGCCAGCACCGACAGGGTCGACGAGCAGTACTTC
>TRBV11-2|TRBJ1-5|TRBD1|many
CASSLDPGQGGRQPQHF
TGTGCCAGCAGCTTAGATCCGGGACAGGGGGGTCGTCAGCCCCAGCATTTT
>TRBV5-1|TRBJ2-7|NA|many
CASSRGTAGGEQYF
TGCGCCAGCTCCCGGGGGACAGCGGGCGGCGAGCAGTACTTC
>TRBV30|TRBJ2-5|NA|NA
CAWTTIKGRETQCF
TGTGCCTGGACTACTATTAAGGGCCGGGAGACCCAGTGCTTC
>TRBV7-9|TRBJ2-7|TRBD2|NA
CASSEQGGSIYEQYF
TGTGCCAGCAGCGAGCAGGGCGGGAGCATTTACGAGCAGTACTTC
>TRBV19|TRBJ2-7|TRBD1|many
CASSMGTGNYEQYF
TGTGCCAGTAGTATGGGGACAGGAAACTACGAGCAGTACTTC
>TRBV20-1|TRBJ2-5|TRBD1|many
CSARDLGTGLETQYF
TGCAGTGCTAGAGATCTTGGGACAGGGCTAGAGACCCAGTACTTC
>TRBV6-5|TRBJ2-3|NA|many
CASSYSSAGPSTDTQYF
TGTGCCAGCAGTTACTCATCCGCGGGACCTAGCACAGATACGCAGTATTTT
>TRBV2|TRBJ2-7|TRBD1|many
CASKRQGELYEQYF
TGTGCCAGCAAAAGACAGGGGGAACTGTACGAGCAGTACTTC
>TRBV6-1|TRBJ2-3|TRBD2|NA
CASSQVAGGPTDTQYF
TGTGCCAGCAGTCAAGTAGCGGGAGGGCCGACAGATACGCAGTATTTT
>TRBV18|TRBJ2-5|NA|few
CASSPTPEALGETQYF
TGTGCCAGCTCACCGACGCCCGAGGCCCTCGGGGAGACCCAGTACTTC
>TRBV5-1|TRBJ2-2|TRBD1|few
CASSLQGFSGELFF
TGCGCCAGCAGCCTACAGGGGTTTTCCGGGGAGCTGTTTTTT
>TRBV27|TRBJ2-7|NA|many
CASSSGPTLYYEQYF
TGTGCCAGCAGTTCTGGACCCACTCTCTACTACGAGCAGTACTTC
>TRBV12-3/TRBV12-4|TRBJ1-1|NA|many
CASSSNSRLSEAFF
TGTGCCAGCAGTTCAAATTCAAGGCTTAGTGAAGCTTTCTTT
>TRBV12-3/TRBV12-4|TRBJ1-3|NA|many
CASSLTEISGNTIYF
TGTGCCAGCAGTCTGACTGAGATCTCTGGAAACACCATATATTTT
>TRBV4-1|TRBJ1-1|TRBD1|few
CASSQETGKAFF
TGCGCCAGCAGCCAAGAGACAGGGAAAGCTTTCTTT
>TRBV27|TRBJ2-7|TRBD2|few
CASSPGLAMDEQYF
TGTGCCAGCAGCCCCGGACTAGCGATGGACGAGCAGTACTTC
>TRBV12-3/TRBV12-4|TRBJ2-5|TRBD1|NA
CASSHTGTDETQYF
TGTGCCAGCAGCCACACTGGGACAGATGAGACCCAGTACTTC
>TRBV6-1|TRBJ2-7|NA|NA
CASSELGHMSSYEQYF
TGTGCCAGCAGTGAATTAGGACATATGAGCTCCTACGAGCAGTACTTC
>TRBV28|TRBJ1-2|TRBD1|many
CASRTGQGFVRYTF
TGTGCCAGCAGAACCGGACAGGGGTTTGTTCGCTACACCTTC
>TRBV11-1|TRBJ2-5|TRBD2|many
CASSLGQREYQETQYF
TGTGCCAGCAGCTTAGGCCAGCGGGAGTACCAAGAGACCCAGTACTTC
>TRBV7-6|TRBJ2-1|TRBD1|few
CASSSRGRGPWEQFF
TGTGCCAGCAGCAGCCGGGGCAGGGGGCCGTGGGAGCAGTTCTTC
>TRBV7-9|TRBJ2-1|NA|few
CASSLVVTEQFF
TGTGCCAGCAGCTTAGTAGTTACTGAGCAGTTCTTC
>TRBV2|TRBJ2-7|NA|many
CASMQARVSYEQYF
TGTGCCAGCATGCAGGCCCGGGTGTCCTACGAGCAGTACTTC
>TRBV19|TRBJ2-2|NA|NA
CASSIGGAGELFF
TGTGCCAGTAGTATTGGGGGCGCCGGGGAGCTGTTTTTT
>TRBV25-1|TRBJ1-1|NA|many
CASSSTGLNTEAFF
TGTGCCAGCAGCTCAACAGGGCTGAACACTGAAGCTTTCTTT
>TRBV6-5|TRBJ1-2|TRBD1|many
CASTTWAGGRYTF
TGTGCCAGCACTACCTGGGCAGGGGGTCGCTACACCTTC
>TRBV7-8|TRBJ2-7|NA|many
CASSLGKGSYEQYF
TGTGCCAGCAGCTTAGGCAAGGGGTCCTACGAGCAGTACTTC
>TRBV6-5|TRBJ1-1|NA|many
CASSYGVTEAFF
TGTGCCAGCAGTTACGGGGTGACTGAAGCTTTCTTT
>TRBV6-2/TRBV6-3|TRBJ1-1|NA|few
CASSVQNLNTEAFF
TGTGCCAGCAGCGTGCAGAACCTGAACACTGAAGCTTTCTTT